The 29 T cell receptor beta chains below were found in one sample sequenced in a study of T cells after yellow fever vaccination. One entry per CDR3 protein results from TCRdb running MiXCR on the 5' RACE reads. This table has 100,000 to 150,000 distinct CDR3 sequences, nearly 7.5% appearing once. The sample was CD4+ T cells sorted from PBMCs, taken 9 to 11 days after the first yellow fever vaccination. The source is a man between 18 and 29 years old who received the YFV17D yellow fever vaccine.

CDR3 sequence (DNA): TGTGCCAGCAGCTTGGTTAGGCTAGCGGGGGGGGACAATGAGCAGTTCTTC. Its protein product is CASSLVRLAGGDNEQFF. The chain recombines TRBV5-5 with TRBJ2-1, with 12 bases that match TRBD2. V lost 0 bases to trimming and J lost 5 bases; unmatched junction nucleotides: 6. This CDR3 has 17 residues. Germline CDR1 reads SGHKS; CDR2 reads YYEKEE (reference sequence).

This clonotype was picked up many times. This rearrangement joins TRBV7-9 to TRBJ2-7; D is tentatively TRBD1 or TRBD2 (5 bases each). Trimming cost V 10 bases and J 12 bases, with 25 bases left between them. Per the germline V gene, CDR1 is SEHNR and CDR2 is FQNEAQ (reference sequence). The CDR3 consists of 13 residues. The CDR3 region has the DNA TGTGCCACCTCGAACCGGGACGGTGGAAGAAGGTACTTC. Translation gives CATSNRDGGRRYF.

The sample holds many counts of this clonotype. The V and J genes are TRBV7-3 and TRBJ2-3, with unresolved D. The CDR3 spans 13 residues. Looked up from germline, CDR1 is SGHTA and CDR2 is FQGTGA. Trimming left V 5 bases short and J 5 bases short, with 11 bases between. The CDR3 DNA is TGTGCCAGCAGCCCCCGGTGGGGAGATACGCAGTATTTT. It specifies CASSPRWGDTQYF.

This clonotype was recorded many times. CDR3 amino acids: CASGRGTSGQETQYF. CDR3 DNA sequence: TGCGCCAGCGGGAGAGGGACTAGCGGACAAGAGACCCAGTACTTC. This chain joins TRBV5-1 and TRBJ2-5; 11 nucleotides line up with TRBD2. Looked up from germline, CDR1 is SGHRS and CDR2 is YFSETQ. V was pared by 7 bases and J by 2 bases, with 7 bases of the junction left unmatched. The CDR3 has 15 amino acids.

This clonotype was counted many times. This chain uses TRBV11-2 with TRBJ1-2, with unresolved D. V was shortened by 1 base and J by 4 bases, with 10 bases between the two germline ends. Germline-derived CDR1 and CDR2 are SGHAT and FQNNGV. The CDR3 loop spans 14 amino acids. In DNA, the CDR3 is TGTGCCAGCAGCTTAGGCCCAGAGGGCTATGGCTACACCTTC. It yields the protein CASSLGPEGYGYTF. Filled out from reference TRBV11-2 and TRBJ1-2, the complete variable domain reads EAGVAQSPRYKIIEKRQSVAFWCNPISGHATLYWYQQILGQGPKLLIQFQNNGVVDDSQLPKDRFSAERLKGVDSTLKIQPAKLEDSAVYLCASSLGPEGYGYTFGSGTRLTVV.

The chain links TRBV6-5 to TRBJ2-3, with 14 bases lining up with TRBD2. CDR1 and CDR2 (germline): MNHEY, SVGAGI. V shed 0 bases, J shed 6 bases, and the junction held 5 bases outside the gene matches. This CDR3 has 17 amino acids. This CDR3 is CASSYSGTSGGGDTQYF. CDR3 coding DNA: TGTGCCAGCAGTTACTCCGGGACTAGCGGGGGTGGTGATACGCAGTATTTT.

This clonotype was detected ten times or more. This chain connects TRBV5-1 to TRBJ2-5, with 7 bases identical to TRBD1. Per germline, CDR1 SGHRS and CDR2 YFSETQ. The CDR3 totals 15 residues. Trimming removed 4 bases from V and 0 bases from J; junction bases left unmatched: 6. The CDR3 spells CASSRRQGDQETQYF. CDR3 nucleotide sequence: TGCGCCAGCAGCCGGAGACAGGGCGACCAAGAGACCCAGTACTTC.

In this sample, this clonotype turned up many times. This chain joins TRBV28 and TRBJ1-1; no clear D. Between the trimmed V and J ends, which lost 6 bases and 4 bases, there was a span of 3 bases. Germline lookup yields CDR1 MDHEN and CDR2 SYDVKM. The CDR3 consists of 10 residues. The CDR3 sequence is CASRLTEAFF. CDR3 bases: TGTGCCAGCAGACTCACTGAAGCTTTCTTT.

In this sample, this clonotype turned up many times. The chain uses TRBV7-9 and TRBJ2-4; TRBD1 aligns across 8 bases. Germline trimming cut 8 bases from V and 6 bases from J; bases unmatched to any gene: 6. The CDR3 runs 13 residues. Germline V gives CDR1 SEHNR, CDR2 FQNEAQ (reference sequence). The CDR3 DNA sequence: TGTGCCAGCGGGGACAGGCTATCAAACATTCAGTACTTC. It translates to CASGDRLSNIQYF.

This sequence joins TRBV28 and TRBJ1-1, with D unresolved. The CDR3 length is 14 residues. CDR1 is MDHEN, CDR2 SYDVKM, per germline. Between the trimmed V and J ends, which lost 4 bases and 9 bases, there was a span of 18 bases. CDR3 sequence reads: CASSSAPGSLQAFF. For the CDR3, the DNA is TGTGCCAGCAGTTCCGCCCCGGGCTCCCTTCAAGCTTTCTTT.

Many counts were recorded for this clonotype. In DNA form, the CDR3 reads TGTGCCAGCAGCTCAGGACAGACCACTGAAGCTTTCTTT. It codes for CASSSGQTTEAFF. The chain carries TRBV11-2 and TRBJ1-1; maybe TRBD1 (6 bases). Trimming removed 4 bases at V and 4 bases at J, with 10 bases between. CDR3 length: 13 residues. Germline loops: CDR1 SGHAT, CDR2 FQNNGV.

In this sample, this clonotype turned up many times. The chain uses TRBV19 and TRBJ1-2, with D uncertain. V was shortened by 3 bases and J by 5 bases, with 19 bases between the two germline ends. Germline lookup yields CDR1 LNHDA and CDR2 SQIVND (reference sequence). This CDR3 has 16 amino acids. This CDR3 is CASSILEIGVLYGYTF. The CDR3 nucleotides read TGTGCCAGTAGTATTTTAGAGATCGGAGTGTTATATGGCTACACCTTC.

This clonotype was observed many times. The chain recombines TRBV11-2 with TRBJ2-2, with 12 bases that match TRBD2. The CDR3 is 17 amino acids. Germline-derived CDR1 and CDR2 are SGHAT and FQNNGV. V lost 1 base, J lost 7 bases, and 7 bases stayed unmatched. The CDR3 spells CASSLGPSGGADGELFF. The CDR3 DNA reads TGTGCCAGCAGCTTAGGTCCTAGCGGGGGGGCTGACGGGGAGCTGTTTTTT.

This clonotype was seen at least ten times. The CDR3 DNA reads TGTGCCAGCAGCTTCAAGCGGGGGAACACCGGGGAGCTGTTTTTT. It yields the protein CASSFKRGNTGELFF. V and J are TRBV7-2 and TRBJ2-2; 7 nucleotides align to TRBD2. Per germline, CDR1 SGHTA and CDR2 FQGNSA. J was trimmed by 1 base and V by 3 bases; bases with no gene match: 2. The CDR3 runs to 15 residues.

This clonotype was seen repeatedly, ten times or more. The chain joins TRBV6-2 or TRBV6-3 to TRBJ2-3, with TRBD1 matching 7 bases. Germline V gene sequence: CDR1 MNHEY, CDR2 SVGEGT. The CDR3 is 12 amino acids. The junction had 3 bases not matched to a gene; V was cut back by 8 bases and J by 4 bases. CDR3 residues: CASRGGSDTQYF. The CDR3 DNA follows: TGTGCCAGCCGAGGGGGCTCAGATACGCAGTATTTT.

A few counts support this clonotype. The J gene is TRBJ2-2, the V gene TRBV4-3; D unclear. CDR1 LGHNA and CDR2 YSLEER come from the germline V gene. The CDR3 spans 16 residues. Trimming stripped 6 bases from V and 6 bases from J, with 20 bases between. The DNA of the CDR3 is TGCGCCAGCAGTCCAAGATGGCGCCTCACCTCCGGGGAGCTGTTTTTT. Amino acid sequence: CASSPRWRLTSGELFF.

This clonotype was seen ten or more times. The chain carries TRBV6-2 or TRBV6-3 and TRBJ2-7; the match to TRBD2 covers 7 bases. The CDR3 is 13 amino acids. V was pared by 7 bases and J by 7 bases, with 10 bases of the junction left unmatched. Looked up from germline, CDR1 is MNHEY and CDR2 is SVGEGT. Here the CDR3 DNA reads TGTGCCAGCAATGCGGGGAGGGCCAGGGAGCAGTACTTC. Amino acids: CASNAGRAREQYF.

This clonotype was found many times. The chain is built from TRBV19 and TRBJ1-5, with no clear D. Germline loops: CDR1 LNHDA, CDR2 SQIVND (reference sequence). This CDR3 contains 14 residues. CDR3 bases: TGTGATCGATCACAGTTTTATAGCAATCAGCCCCAGCATTTT. Protein product: CDRSQFYSNQPQHF. The entire variable domain, with the rest obtained from reference TRBV19 and TRBJ1-5, is as follows: DGGITQSPKYLFRKEGQNVTLSCEQNLNHDAMYWYRQDPGQGLRLIYYSQIVNDFQKGDIAEGYSVSREKKESFPLTVTSAQKNPTAFYLCDRSQFYSNQPQHFGDGTRLSIL.

Concerning this clonotype itself: A much larger clone lies a single base off, so this may be a read error. This chain links TRBV5-1 with TRBJ2-1; D may be TRBD1 or TRBD2 (5 bases each). The CDR3 consists of 14 residues. CDR1 and CDR2 (germline): SGHRS, YFSETQ. In DNA form, the CDR3 reads TGCGCCAGCAGCTCGGGGCTCCCCAACAATGAGCAGCTCTTC. Its protein is CASSSGLPNNEQLF.

V is TRBV5-4 and J is TRBJ2-3, with 7 bases aligning to TRBD2. This CDR3 has 19 residues. The germline V gene has CDR1 SGHNT and CDR2 YYREEE (reference sequence). The J segment lost 2 bases and the V segment lost 3 bases, leaving 18 bases of the junction unmatched. CDR3 nucleotide sequence: TGTGCCAGCAGCTCCTCTAGAGCGGGGAGCCCCCTATCCACAGATACGCAGTATTTT. The encoded protein is CASSSSRAGSPLSTDTQYF. Full variable domain (remainder filled in from reference TRBV5-4 and TRBJ2-3): ETGVTQSPTHLIKTRGQQVTLRCSSQSGHNTVSWYQQALGQGPQFIFQYYREEENGRGNFPPRFSGLQFPNYSSELNVNALELDDSALYLCASSSSRAGSPLSTDTQYFGPGTRLTVL.

This clonotype appeared many times. In DNA form, the CDR3 reads TGTGCCACCAGTGATTTGGGGCAGGGAATGGGCGACAATGAGCAGTTCTTC. Translation gives CATSDLGQGMGDNEQFF. The rearrangement uses TRBV24-1 and TRBJ2-1, with D perhaps matching TRBD1 (5 bases). CDR3 length: 17 amino acids. Germline CDR1 is KGHDR and CDR2 is SFDVKD. V was trimmed by 0 bases and J by 5 bases, leaving 16 bases between them.

This clonotype was seen repeatedly, ten times or more. The chain joins TRBV5-6 to TRBJ1-2; no clear D gene. Deletions cut 0 bases from V and 4 bases from J, with 7 bases between. Germline CDR1 is SGHDT and CDR2 is YYEEEE. The CDR3 length is 13 residues. CDR3 nucleotides: TGTGCCAGCAGCTTGGGGTCAACCTATGGCTACACCTTC. It encodes CASSLGSTYGYTF.

This clonotype was observed a handful of times. This chain uses TRBV5-1 with TRBJ2-5, with TRBD2 identical over 14 bases. The CDR3 covers 16 residues. Germline assignment: CDR1 SGHRS and CDR2 YFSETQ. Trimming at V came to 0 bases and at J to 4 bases, leaving 2 bases not matched to a gene. The CDR3 DNA reads as TGCGCCAGCAGCTTGGTTGGACTAGCGGGGGGAGAGACCCAGTACTTC. This translates into CASSLVGLAGGETQYF.

In this sample, this clonotype turned up many times. V gene TRBV10-3 combines with J gene TRBJ2-7; 7 bases map to TRBD2. The germline gives CDR1 ENHRY, CDR2 SYGVKD. The CDR3 length is 13 residues. V shed 8 bases and J 9 bases; nucleotides not matched to a gene: 13. The CDR3 reads CAIRGGGPFGQYV. The CDR3 nucleotides read TGTGCCATCCGTGGCGGGGGACCTTTTGGGCAGTACGTC.

Worth noting for this clonotype: A much larger clone differs from this one at a single base, so this may be a read error. The chain carries TRBV2 and TRBJ1-2; D gene uncertain. CDR1 SNHLY and CDR2 FYNNEI come from the germline V gene. V lost 4 bases, J lost 4 bases, and 16 bases lay in between. The CDR3 contains 15 residues. The CDR3 protein is CASSVEARFIYGYTF. For the CDR3, the DNA is TGTGCCAGCAGTGTGGAGGCCAGATTCATCTATGGCTACACCTTC.

This clonotype was found many times. The gene calls are TRBV7-2 and TRBJ2-5, with unresolved D. The CDR3 sequence is 12 residues long. Germline-derived CDR1 and CDR2 are SGHTA and FQGNSA. V lost 5 bases to trimming and J lost 0 bases, with 4 bases between them. The CDR3 here is CASSNYQETQYF. Written as DNA, the CDR3 is TGTGCCAGCAGCAACTACCAAGAGACCCAGTACTTC.

The table lists this clonotype with many counts. The gene calls are TRBV2 and TRBJ2-5; tentative D call: TRBD1 (5 bases). Deletions cut 6 bases from V and 0 bases from J, with 20 bases between. The CDR3 runs 17 residues. In germline, CDR1 is SNHLY, CDR2 FYNNEI. This CDR3 is CASRETLTARYQETQYF. CDR3 coding DNA: TGTGCCAGCAGGGAGACCCTGACAGCCCGATACCAAGAGACCCAGTACTTC. The whole variable domain, filled in from reference TRBV2 and TRBJ2-5, reads EPEVTQTPSHQVTQMGQEVILRCVPISNHLYFYWYRQILGQKVEFLVSFYNNEISEKSEIFDDQFSVERPDGSNFTLKIRSTKLEDSAMYFCASRETLTARYQETQYFGPGTRLLVL.

This clonotype has only a few counts. The V gene is TRBV9, the J gene TRBJ2-1; 8 bases fit TRBD2. The CDR3 covers 16 residues. The germline V gene encodes CDR1 SGDLS and CDR2 YYNGEE. The trim removed 2 bases at V and 3 bases at J, leaving 7 bases unmatched. The DNA of the CDR3 is TGTGCCAGCAGCGTCGGGGGGGGGCAGGACTACAATGAGCAGTTCTTC. It specifies CASSVGGGQDYNEQFF.

In this sample, this clonotype turned up many times. The genes are TRBV25-1 and TRBJ2-2; TRBD1 might be the D (5 bases). This CDR3 comprises 16 residues. V lost 1 base and J lost 2, with 11 bases in between. The V gene's germline CDR1 is MGHDK and CDR2 SYGVNS. The CDR3 sequence: CASSESVGANTGELFF. The CDR3 DNA reads TGTGCCAGCAGTGAATCTGTAGGGGCAAACACCGGGGAGCTGTTTTTT.